The entry below gives a single TCR beta chain sequence along with its context. The CDR3 runs 14 residues. Germline loops: CDR1 SGHRS, CDR2 YFSETQ. The V end was cut by 0 bases, the J end by 0 bases, with 6 bases between. Surgery without prior neoadjuvant therapy was the treatment of the selected pancreatic ductal adenocarcinoma patients. Clones were read by immunoSEQ multiplex PCR, and TCRdb kept only the in-frame ones, dropping some. Counted here are some 20,000 clones, roughly 90% occurring once; the ten biggest clones make up around 0.94%. This entry is derived from a study of T cells in pancreatic ductal adenocarcinoma.

This receptor was obtained from a human donor with pancreatic ductal adenocarcinoma. The rearrangement uses TRBV5-1 and TRBJ1-1; D possibly corresponds to TRBD1 (6 bases). Sequenced sample: PBMCs. CDR3 nucleotides: TGCGCCAGCAGCTTGGGACAGGTGAACACTGAAGCTTTCTTT. It codes for CASSLGQVNTEAFF.